Each of the 27 T cell receptor beta chains below was sequenced from the same sample in a study of T cells in Graves' hyperthyroidism and ophthalmopathy. RNA transcripts provided the source from which TCR beta CDR3 regions were amplified. The TCR CDR3 first-round RT-PCR relied on the HTBI primer set. One entry per CDR3 protein results from TCRdb running MiXCR on the multiplex PCR reads. The table records over 250,000 distinct CDR3 sequences, under 30% of them present only once. The sample taken for sequencing was blood. The receptor source for this set is a man in his forties with Graves' hyperthyroidism that later progressed to Graves' ophthalmopathy.

This chain uses TRBV6-1 with TRBJ1-2; perhaps TRBD1 as D (6 bases). Germline CDR1 and CDR2: MNHNS and SASEGT. Trimming took off 7 bases at V and 4 bases at J, with 13 bases between the two ends. There are 13 residues in the CDR3. The CDR3 spells CASTQGYGYGYTF. The CDR3 DNA reads as TGTGCCAGCACCCAGGGGTATGGCTATGGCTACACCTTC.

This clonotype came up many times. The V call is TRBV9, the J call TRBJ2-2, with unresolved D. CDR1 and CDR2 from the germline V gene are SGDLS and YYNGEE. With 0 bases removed from V and 6 bases from J, the gap between germline ends came to 9 bases. The CDR3 runs to 14 residues. The CDR3 region has the DNA TGTGCCAGCAGCGTAGCCAAAGGCCCCGGGGAGCTGTTTTTT. Residues: CASSVAKGPGELFF. The complete variable domain, with remaining parts taken from reference TRBV9 and TRBJ2-2, reads DSGVTQTPKHLITATGQRVTLRCSPRSGDLSVYWYQQSLDQGLQFLIQYYNGEERAKGNILERFSAQQFPDLHSELNLSSLELGDSALYFCASSVAKGPGELFFGEGSRLTVL.

The sample holds many counts of this clonotype. The V call is TRBV7-2, the J call TRBJ1-2; D perhaps matches TRBD1 (6 bases). The CDR3 contains 14 residues. The V end lost 1 base, the J end lost 4 bases, and 10 bases lay between the germline ends. CDR1 and CDR2 from the germline V gene are SGHTA and FQGNSA. In nucleotides, the CDR3 is TGTGCCAGCAGCTTAGTTGTACAGGGCTATGGCTACACCTTC. This encodes CASSLVVQGYGYTF.

The gene calls are TRBV6-1 and TRBJ2-7; D is ambiguous. Germline V gene lookup returns CDR1 MNHNS and CDR2 SASEGT. V was clipped by 8 bases and J by 3 bases, with 11 bases between them. CDR3 length: 12 residues. The DNA for the CDR3 is TGTGCCAGCTCGGAGTCTGACTACGAGCAGTACTTC. This sequence encodes CASSESDYEQYF.

This clonotype was seen many times. This chain connects TRBV29-1 to TRBJ1-1; no clear D. The germline V gene has CDR1 SQVTM and CDR2 ANQGSEA. V was shortened by 3 bases and J by 4 bases, with 12 bases between the two germline ends. The CDR3 covers 13 residues. CDR3 DNA sequence: TGCAGCGTTGAGAATCGGGGTGGCACTGAAGCTTTCTTT. Amino acids: CSVENRGGTEAFF.

This clonotype showed up many times. The chain combines TRBV6-5 with TRBJ1-1; no clear D gene. Germline CDR1 and CDR2: MNHEY and SVGAGI. The length of the CDR3 is 11 residues. The CDR3 sequence: CTTTHHTEAFF. In nucleotides, the CDR3 is TGTACGACTACGCACCACACTGAAGCTTTCTTT.

This clonotype was found many times. The chain couples TRBV7-9 to TRBJ2-2; TRBD2 is a possible D gene (6 bases). Germline CDR1 SEHNR, CDR2 FQNEAQ (reference sequence). CDR3 length: 15 amino acids. Deletions cut 5 bases from V and 5 bases from J, with 15 bases between. For the CDR3, the DNA is TGTGCCAGCAGCCCCAGCCAGGCGGGGACCGGGGAGCTGTTTTTT. Protein sequence: CASSPSQAGTGELFF.

The V and J genes are TRBV6-2 or TRBV6-3 and TRBJ1-1; no clear D gene. V was trimmed by 6 bases and J by 5 bases, leaving 13 bases between them. Germline V gives CDR1 MNHEY, CDR2 SVGEGT. This CDR3 region has 13 residues. CDR3: CASRTPGKTEAFF. CDR3 nucleotides: TGTGCCAGCAGGACTCCGGGTAAGACTGAAGCTTTCTTT.

The rearrangement joins TRBV5-8 to TRBJ2-2; possibly TRBD1 for D (5 bases). Germline V gives CDR1 SGHTS, CDR2 YDEGEE. The CDR3 runs 15 residues. Trimming took 3 bases from V and 0 from J, leaving 9 bases between them. The CDR3 loop is CASSSRVTNTGELFF. The CDR3 nucleotides read TGTGCCAGCAGCTCCAGGGTCACGAACACCGGGGAGCTGTTTTTT.

This clonotype was counted once. The chain is built from TRBV12-3 or TRBV12-4 and TRBJ1-5; possibly TRBD1 for D (5 bases). V was shortened by 5 bases and J by 9 bases, with 14 bases between the two germline ends. The CDR3 has 13 residues. In nucleotides, the CDR3 is TGTGCCAGCAGTCCGGGGCCACTGCGGCCCCAGCATTTT. The encoded protein is CASSPGPLRPQHF.

The V gene is TRBV12-3 or TRBV12-4, the J gene TRBJ1-5; the D is unclear. The CDR3 covers 15 residues. The ends were cut back, 5 bases at V and 2 bases at J, with 13 bases in the middle. The CDR3 bases are TGTGCCAGCAGTCTCGGTCTGAGGGGCAATCAGCCCCAGCATTTT. It translates to CASSLGLRGNQPQHF.

The sample holds many counts of this clonotype. This chain connects TRBV6-5 to TRBJ1-1; D is unresolved. The germline gives CDR1 MNHEY, CDR2 SVGAGI. V was cut by 8 bases and J by 0 bases, with 13 bases left in between. CDR3 length: 14 residues. CDR3 region: CASGSRKLNTEAFF. The CDR3 DNA follows: TGTGCCAGCGGCAGTCGGAAGCTGAACACTGAAGCTTTCTTT.

This clonotype appeared many times. The chain is built from TRBV27 and TRBJ2-7, with 7 bases aligning to TRBD1. With V trimmed by 3 bases and J by 5 bases, 4 bases remained unmatched. Germline-derived CDR1 and CDR2 are MNHEY and SMNVEV (reference sequence). CDR3 size: 13 residues. CDR3 coding DNA: TGTGCCAGCAGTTTCTACGGACAGGACGAGCAGTACTTC. Residues: CASSFYGQDEQYF.

This clonotype showed up many times. The chain carries TRBV3-1 and TRBJ1-1, with D unresolved. V lost 1 base to trimming and J lost 0 bases, with 15 bases between them. The CDR3 sequence is 17 residues long. Germline CDR1 is LGHDT and CDR2 is YNNKEL (reference sequence). The CDR3 sequence is CASSQGPQELMNTEAFF. The CDR3 coding sequence is TGTGCCAGCAGCCAAGGACCCCAAGAGTTGATGAACACTGAAGCTTTCTTT.

This clonotype was picked up many times. The gene calls are TRBV5-1 and TRBJ2-2; D possibly corresponds to TRBD1 (6 bases). The ends were cut back, 3 bases at V and 4 bases at J, with 10 bases in the middle. The CDR3 spans 14 residues. CDR1 SGHRS and CDR2 YFSETQ come from the germline V gene. The CDR3 DNA reads TGCGCCAGCAGCTCCGGGACAACCACCGGGGAGCTGTTTTTT. Translation: CASSSGTTTGELFF.

At least ten counts were recorded for this clonotype. The chain combines TRBV27 with TRBJ2-5, with 9 positions matching TRBD1. There are 18 residues in the CDR3. J was trimmed by 3 bases and V by 1 base; bases with no gene match: 12. Germline lookup yields CDR1 MNHEY and CDR2 SMNVEV (reference sequence). Here the CDR3 DNA reads TGTGCCAGCAGTTTATTAGGCTCGTCGGACAGGGGCAAAGAGACCCAGTACTTC. Encoded protein: CASSLLGSSDRGKETQYF.

The chain joins TRBV6-1 to TRBJ2-7; D remains ambiguous. CDR1 is MNHNS, CDR2 SASEGT, per germline. The CDR3 sequence is 11 residues long. Trimming took 7 bases from V and 5 from J, leaving 9 bases between them. CDR3 protein: CASTPHNEQYF. The DNA of the CDR3 is TGTGCCAGCACCCCACACAACGAGCAGTACTTC.

This clonotype was seen at least ten times. V is TRBV20-1 and J is TRBJ2-7; 8 bases map to TRBD2. The CDR3 sequence is 18 residues long. V shed 3 bases, J shed 0 bases, and the junction held 16 bases outside the gene matches. Per the germline V gene, CDR1 is DFQATT and CDR2 is SNEGSKA (reference sequence). CDR3 residues: CSARVTSGTPHYSYEQYF. In DNA, the CDR3 is TGCAGTGCTAGGGTTACTAGCGGAACCCCCCATTACTCCTACGAGCAGTACTTC.

This clonotype has ten or more counts. This CDR3 is CSAREVGYTF. The DNA for the CDR3 is TGCAGTGCTAGAGAGGTTGGCTACACCTTC. The chain couples TRBV20-1 to TRBJ1-2; D not certain. Germline values: CDR1 DFQATT, CDR2 SNEGSKA (reference sequence). The germline V and J ends were trimmed by 0 bases and 7 bases, with 3 bases remaining between them. This CDR3 has 10 amino acids.

This clonotype appeared many times. The chain links TRBV12-3 or TRBV12-4 to TRBJ2-7; D possibly corresponds to TRBD2 (6 bases). With 1 base removed from V and 4 bases from J, the gap between germline ends came to 11 bases. CDR3 size: 14 residues. The DNA for the CDR3 is TGTGCCAGCAGTTTAGGGCAGGGAGGTTACGAGCAGTACTTC. It is translated as CASSLGQGGYEQYF.

The rearrangement joins TRBV7-6 to TRBJ1-1, with TRBD1 identical over 7 bases. The CDR3 spans 18 residues. Germline assignment: CDR1 SGHVS and CDR2 FNYEAQ. V shed 2 bases, J shed 3 bases, and the junction held 15 bases outside the gene matches. The DNA for the CDR3 is TGTGCCAGCAGCTTATGGGAAGGGGCAGGGGGTGTAGACACTGAAGCTTTCTTT. It is translated as CASSLWEGAGGVDTEAFF.

The table lists this clonotype with many counts. The V and J genes are TRBV12-3 or TRBV12-4 and TRBJ2-6; D not resolved. The CDR3 is 15 residues long. The V end was cut by 2 bases, the J end by 0 bases, with 5 bases between. CDR3 sequence reads: CASSLLASGANVLTF. The CDR3, as DNA: TGTGCCAGCAGTTTATTGGCCTCTGGGGCCAACGTCCTGACTTTC.

This clonotype was found many times. J is TRBJ1-2 and V is TRBV28; D uncertain. The V gene lost 3 bases and the J gene lost 6 bases, with 11 bases spanning the gap. Germline values: CDR1 MDHEN, CDR2 SYDVKM. The CDR3 loop spans 13 amino acids. CDR3: CASSLAQQHGYTF. The CDR3 DNA reads as TGTGCCAGCAGTTTGGCCCAGCAACATGGCTACACCTTC.

This clonotype was detected many times. The V and J genes are TRBV5-5 and TRBJ2-7, with D unresolved. CDR3 length equals 11 residues. V was clipped by 1 base and J by 7 bases, with 6 bases between them. Per germline, CDR1 SGHKS and CDR2 YYEKEE (reference sequence). CDR3: CASSLIGEQYF. The CDR3 DNA reads TGTGCCAGCAGCTTGATCGGGGAGCAGTACTTC.

The rearrangement joins TRBV29-1 to TRBJ1-1; D may be TRBD1 (5 bases). The CDR3 has 13 residues. CDR1 and CDR2 (germline): SQVTM, ANQGSEA. Trimming took off 4 bases at V and 0 bases at J, with 9 bases between the two ends. CDR3 bases: TGCAGCGTTGTGGAGGACATGAACACTGAAGCTTTCTTT. As protein: CSVVEDMNTEAFF.

In this sample, this clonotype turned up many times. V is TRBV18 and J is TRBJ2-7; 9 nucleotides align to TRBD1. The junction had 5 bases not matched to a gene; V was cut back by 5 bases and J by 3 bases. This CDR3 has 14 residues. Germline lookup yields CDR1 KGHSH and CDR2 LQKENI. The CDR3, as DNA: TGTGCCAGCTCATCGGGACAGGGATACTACGAGCAGTACTTC. Translated: CASSSGQGYYEQYF.

This clonotype was counted many times. The rearrangement links TRBV19 to TRBJ1-5; D possibly corresponds to TRBD1 (5 bases). This CDR3 has 17 amino acids. Germline lookup yields CDR1 LNHDA and CDR2 SQIVND (reference sequence). V lost 3 bases and J lost 2, with 17 bases in between. CDR3 sequence (DNA): TGTGCCAGTAGTATGGTTGGGACCCCGGGAGGCAATCAGCCCCAGCATTTT. Residues: CASSMVGTPGGNQPQHF.